This entry is about one TCR beta chain. Its antigen is unknown. The data are from a study of T cell responses to AZD1222 COVID-19 vaccine. Overall study context: Analyses pooled second doses at about 4 or about 12 weeks. Study outcomes and limitations: Samples come after the peak T cell response, not at day 14. The study reported that nearly half of spike-specific TCRs target unmutated variant regions. Clonal diversity was possibly underestimated; the donors were predominantly white British and more often female.

The repertoire was sequenced with immunoSEQ multiplex PCR; TCRdb's copy has only in-frame clones and lacks some. The sample includes 150,000 to 200,000 clones, about nine tenths of them seen just once. The germline V gene encodes CDR1 MNHEY and CDR2 SVGEGT. The V and J ends lost 4 bases and 3 bases respectively, with 15 bases between them. The CDR3 is 15 amino acids. The sequencing used peripheral blood, collected on day 0 of AZD1222 vaccination. The receptor was isolated from an adult in good health. The gene calls are TRBV6-2 or TRBV6-3 and TRBJ1-1, with no clear D. This CDR3 reads CASSFGSIQDTEAFF. As DNA, the CDR3 is TGTGCCAGCAGTTTCGGCTCCATCCAGGACACTGAAGCTTTCTTT.